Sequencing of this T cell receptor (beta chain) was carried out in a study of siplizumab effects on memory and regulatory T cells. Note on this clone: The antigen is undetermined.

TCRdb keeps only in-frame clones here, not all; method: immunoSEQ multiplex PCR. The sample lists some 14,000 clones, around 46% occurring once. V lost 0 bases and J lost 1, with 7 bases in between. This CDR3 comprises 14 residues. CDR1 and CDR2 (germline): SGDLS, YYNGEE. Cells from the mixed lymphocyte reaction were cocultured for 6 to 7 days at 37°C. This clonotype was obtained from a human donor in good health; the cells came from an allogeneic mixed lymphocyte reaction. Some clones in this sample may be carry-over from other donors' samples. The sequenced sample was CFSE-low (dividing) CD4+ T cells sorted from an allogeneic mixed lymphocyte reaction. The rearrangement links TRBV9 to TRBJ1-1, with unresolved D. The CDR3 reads CASSVVPGNTEAFF. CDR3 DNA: TGTGCCAGCAGCGTAGTTCCTGGGAACACTGAAGCTTTCTTT. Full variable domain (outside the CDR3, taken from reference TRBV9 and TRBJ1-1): DSGVTQTPKHLITATGQRVTLRCSPRSGDLSVYWYQQSLDQGLQFLIQYYNGEERAKGNILERFSAQQFPDLHSELNLSSLELGDSALYFCASSVVPGNTEAFFGQGTRLTVV.